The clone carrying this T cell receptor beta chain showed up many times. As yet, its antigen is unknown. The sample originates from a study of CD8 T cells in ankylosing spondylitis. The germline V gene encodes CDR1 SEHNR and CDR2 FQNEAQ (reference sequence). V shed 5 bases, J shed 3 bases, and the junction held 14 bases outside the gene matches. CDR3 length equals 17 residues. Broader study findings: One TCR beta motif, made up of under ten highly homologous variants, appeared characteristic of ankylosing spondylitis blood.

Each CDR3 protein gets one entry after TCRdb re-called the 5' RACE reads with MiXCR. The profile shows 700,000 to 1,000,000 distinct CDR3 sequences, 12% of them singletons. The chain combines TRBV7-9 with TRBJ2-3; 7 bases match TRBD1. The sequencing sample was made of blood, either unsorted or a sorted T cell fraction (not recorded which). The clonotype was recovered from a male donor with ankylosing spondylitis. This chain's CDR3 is CASSRPTATGRTDTQYF. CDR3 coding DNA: TGTGCCAGCAGCCGACCTACGGCGACAGGGAGAACAGATACGCAGTATTTT.